Below, 21 T cell receptor beta chains from the same sample are listed, as sequenced in a study of blood T cell repertoires in COVID-19. TCRdb keeps only in-frame clones here, not all; method: immunoSEQ multiplex PCR. Of 400,000 or so clones in the sample, roughly nine tenths were seen once. Sequenced input: PBMCs or T cells enriched from blood (not recorded which). The receptor set was obtained from a man aged 25-40 years who had recovered from COVID-19.

This clone appeared a single time. V is TRBV28 and J is TRBJ1-1; tentatively, D is TRBD1 (6 bases). Trimming shortened V by 5 bases and J by 5 bases, and 15 bases separated the two germline ends. Germline V gene lookup returns CDR1 MDHEN and CDR2 SYDVKM. This CDR3 is 14 amino acids long. The CDR3 spells CASSKDARGTEAFF. The CDR3 region has the DNA TGTGCCAGCAGTAAGGACGCGAGGGGGACTGAAGCTTTCTTT.

This chain links TRBV28 with TRBJ2-1; TRBD2 matches at 12 bases. Germline loops: CDR1 MDHEN, CDR2 SYDVKM. The CDR3 runs to 16 residues. J gave up 2 bases and V 7 bases, and 6 bases lay outside the gene matches. CDR3 DNA sequence: TGTGCCAGCAAACTAGCGGGAGGTTCGGCCTACAATGAGCAGTTCTTC. Translation: CASKLAGGSAYNEQFF.

A few counts support this clone. The CDR3 is CSVMSAGTGSETQYF. DNA for the CDR3: TGCAGCGTTATGTCCGCTGGGACAGGCAGCGAGACCCAGTACTTC. The V and J genes are TRBV29-1 and TRBJ2-5; 8 nucleotides match TRBD1. Germline CDR1 and CDR2: SQVTM and ANQGSEA. The CDR3 runs 15 residues. The V and J ends lost 5 bases and 5 bases, in that order; junction bases with no gene match: 13.

This chain joins TRBV7-9 and TRBJ1-2; no reliable D call. V was clipped by 2 bases and J by 8 bases, with 18 bases between them. The CDR3 runs 15 residues. The germline CDR1 and CDR2 sequences are SEHNR and FQNEAQ (reference sequence). The CDR3 sequence is CASSLILASVGGYTF. CDR3 bases: TGTGCCAGCAGCTTAATTCTAGCATCAGTGGGAGGCTACACCTTC.

V is TRBV28 and J is TRBJ2-7; D might be TRBD2 (5 bases). V was cut by 8 bases and J by 5 bases, with 25 bases left in between. The CDR3 totals 16 residues. Germline V gene data show CDR1 as MDHEN and CDR2 as SYDVKM. The chain's CDR3 is CASLPTEAIDLHEQYF. The DNA of the CDR3 is TGTGCCAGCCTCCCCACGGAGGCTATTGACCTGCACGAGCAGTACTTC.

The chain is built from TRBV5-1 and TRBJ2-4; 7 nucleotides agree with TRBD1. V shed 2 bases, J shed 5 bases, and the junction held 1 base outside the gene matches. Germline CDR1 SGHRS, CDR2 YFSETQ. CDR3 length: 13 residues. The CDR3 sequence is CASSFGTENIQYF. Here the CDR3 DNA reads TGCGCCAGCAGCTTCGGGACAGAAAACATTCAGTACTTC.

The chain recombines TRBV6-5 with TRBJ1-4, with 7 positions matching TRBD1. The V gene's germline CDR1 is MNHEY and CDR2 SVGAGI. CDR3 length equals 14 residues. V shed 7 bases, J shed 2 bases, and the junction held 4 bases outside the gene matches. The CDR3 bases are TGTGCCAGCACCCAGACAGGGACTAATGAAAAACTGTTTTTT. Translated, it gives CASTQTGTNEKLFF.

The V gene is TRBV18, the J gene TRBJ2-2; perhaps TRBD2 as D (5 bases). The CDR3 has 18 residues. Germline V gives CDR1 KGHSH, CDR2 LQKENI. The V and J ends lost 2 bases and 2 bases respectively, with 18 bases between them. The CDR3 sequence: CASSPTNIRTLNTGELFF. CDR3 DNA: TGTGCCAGCTCACCAACAAATATCAGGACTCTAAACACCGGGGAGCTGTTTTTT.

This rearrangement joins TRBV19 to TRBJ2-7, with 7 nucleotides matching TRBD2. Germline CDR1 is LNHDA and CDR2 is SQIVND (reference sequence). V lost 3 bases to trimming and J lost 5 bases; unmatched junction nucleotides: 10. This CDR3 has 15 amino acids. CDR3 in DNA: TGTGCCAGTAGTATCACGGGGGGACGTGCTGACGAGCAGTACTTC. It yields the protein CASSITGGRADEQYF. The full variable domain, in which reference TRBV19 and TRBJ2-7 provide the parts outside the CDR3, is DGGITQSPKYLFRKEGQNVTLSCEQNLNHDAMYWYRQDPGQGLRLIYYSQIVNDFQKGDIAEGYSVSREKKESFPLTVTSAQKNPTAFYLCASSITGGRADEQYFGPGTRLTVT.

This clone was observed a few times. The chain joins TRBV9 to TRBJ1-3; 8 nucleotides match TRBD1. V lost 3 bases, J lost 4 bases, and 9 bases stayed unmatched. The germline V gene has CDR1 SGDLS and CDR2 YYNGEE. This CDR3 comprises 16 residues. This CDR3 reads CASSEPDRAAGNTIYF. As DNA, the CDR3 is TGTGCCAGCAGCGAACCGGACAGGGCCGCCGGAAACACCATATATTTT.

The CDR3 nucleotides are TGTGCCAGCAGTGCTGCAGGGGCAACTAATGAAAAACTGTTTTTT. Its protein is CASSAAGATNEKLFF. This chain uses TRBV27 with TRBJ1-4; tentative D call: TRBD1 (6 bases). Trimming cost V 5 bases and J 0 bases, with 10 bases left between them. The CDR3 extends over 15 amino acids. Germline CDR1 reads MNHEY; CDR2 reads SMNVEV (reference sequence).

The CDR3 region is CASSLGGVNNYGYTF. The CDR3 DNA sequence: TGCGCCAGCAGCTTGGGAGGAGTTAATAACTATGGCTACACCTTC. The chain is built from TRBV5-1 and TRBJ1-2; D is uncertain. The CDR3 is 15 residues long. The ends were cut back, 0 bases at V and 1 base at J, with 10 bases in the middle. Germline V gene sequence: CDR1 SGHRS, CDR2 YFSETQ.

The chain carries TRBV7-8 and TRBJ2-3; tentatively, D is TRBD2 (6 bases). The CDR3 spans 15 residues. The V end lost 3 bases, the J end lost 0 bases, and 10 bases lay between the germline ends. Germline-derived CDR1 and CDR2 are SGHVS and FQNEAQ. CDR3 residues: CASSLLAASTDTQYF. In nucleotides, the CDR3 is TGTGCCAGCAGCTTGTTAGCGGCTAGCACAGATACGCAGTATTTT.

The V gene is TRBV10-2, the J gene TRBJ2-7, with 10 bases lining up with TRBD1. This CDR3 is built from 16 residues. Germline V gives CDR1 WSHSY, CDR2 SAAADI. Trimming at V came to 3 bases and at J to 3 bases, leaving 8 bases not matched to a gene. Here the CDR3 reads CASSDILGDRGYEQYF. The CDR3 nucleotides are TGCGCCAGCAGTGACATCTTGGGGGACAGGGGCTACGAGCAGTACTTC.

The chain couples TRBV27 to TRBJ2-2; D possibly corresponds to TRBD2 (6 bases). The CDR3 is 13 residues long. V was clipped by 8 bases and J by 5 bases, with 12 bases between them. Per germline, CDR1 MNHEY and CDR2 SMNVEV (reference sequence). The CDR3: CASRGSGTGELFF. CDR3 coding DNA: TGTGCCAGCCGTGGGAGCGGGACCGGGGAGCTGTTTTTT.

The V gene is TRBV6-4, the J gene TRBJ2-7; 8 bases align to TRBD2. The junction had 11 bases not matched to a gene; V was cut back by 7 bases and J by 3 bases. Germline CDR1 is MRHNA and CDR2 is SNTAGT. This CDR3 region has 15 residues. CDR3 DNA: TGTGCCAGCATTACAAATAGCGGGACACTCTACGAGCAGTACTTC. Its protein is CASITNSGTLYEQYF.

This clone has just one count. V is TRBV6-5 and J is TRBJ1-1; maybe TRBD1 (5 bases). Germline assignment: CDR1 MNHEY and CDR2 SVGAGI. The V and J ends lost 3 bases and 1 base respectively, with 9 bases between them. The CDR3 length is 14 residues. The DNA of the CDR3 is TGTGCCAGCAGTTATGCAGGGCCGAACACTGAAGCTTTCTTT. This encodes CASSYAGPNTEAFF.

This clone has a single count. The chain links TRBV12-3 or TRBV12-4 to TRBJ1-2, with unresolved D. There are 13 residues in the CDR3. Trimming removed 6 bases from V and 0 bases from J, with 8 bases in between. The CDR3 coding sequence is TGTGCCAGCAGGATACAATCTAACTATGGCTACACCTTC. It translates to CASRIQSNYGYTF.

CDR3 coding DNA: TGTGCCTGGAGCGGGCCAGGGGGTCTAAGCAATCAGCCCCAGCATTTT. Translating gives CAWSGPGGLSNQPQHF. The V call is TRBV30, the J call TRBJ1-5, with 7 bases aligning to TRBD1. This CDR3 is 16 amino acids long. Germline CDR1 is GTSNPN and CDR2 is SVGIG (reference sequence). Trimming cost V 3 bases and J 1 base; bases outside gene matches: 9.

Only one count was recorded for this clone. The V and J genes are TRBV5-5 and TRBJ2-1; D perhaps matches TRBD2 (6 bases). CDR1 and CDR2 from the germline V gene are SGHKS and YYEKEE (reference sequence). V dropped 2 bases and J dropped 5 bases, with 11 bases sitting between them. This CDR3 is 14 amino acids long. The CDR3 here is CASSFWTTDNEQFF. The CDR3, as DNA: TGTGCCAGCAGCTTTTGGACTACAGACAATGAGCAGTTCTTC.

This chain uses TRBV25-1 with TRBJ1-6, with D unclear. V gave up 3 bases and J gave up 10 bases, with 10 bases separating them. Germline loops: CDR1 MGHDK, CDR2 SYGVNS. The CDR3 loop spans 13 amino acids. CDR3 in DNA: TGTGCCAGCAGTGACTCGCGGAGCTCACCCCTCCACTTT. It encodes CASSDSRSSPLHF.